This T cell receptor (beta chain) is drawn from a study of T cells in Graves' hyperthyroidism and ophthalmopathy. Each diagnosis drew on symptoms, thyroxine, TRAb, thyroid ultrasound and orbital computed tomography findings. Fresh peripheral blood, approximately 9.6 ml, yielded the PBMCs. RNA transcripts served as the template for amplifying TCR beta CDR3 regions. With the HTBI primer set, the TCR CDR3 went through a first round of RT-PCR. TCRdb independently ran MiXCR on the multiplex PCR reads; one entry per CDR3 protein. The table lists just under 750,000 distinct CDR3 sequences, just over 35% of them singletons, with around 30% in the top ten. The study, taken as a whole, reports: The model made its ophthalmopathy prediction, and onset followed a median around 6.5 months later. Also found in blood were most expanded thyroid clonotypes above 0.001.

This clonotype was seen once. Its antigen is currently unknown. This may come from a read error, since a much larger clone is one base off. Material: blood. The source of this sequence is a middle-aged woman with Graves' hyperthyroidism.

DNA for the CDR3: TGTGCCAGCAGCAAGTCCCCCTTAGGGGGGTCGCCCTACGAGCAGTACTTC. Translated, it gives CASSKSPLGGSPYEQYF. The chain recombines TRBV6-2 or TRBV6-3 with TRBJ2-7, with D perhaps being TRBD1 or TRBD2 (6 bases each). Germline-derived CDR1 and CDR2 are MNHEY and SVGEGT. This CDR3 contains 17 residues. V lost 6 bases and J lost 2, with 23 bases in between.